This T cell receptor (beta chain) emerged from a study of PD-1 blockade in classical Hodgkin lymphoma. Study observations and caveats: Relapsed/refractory patients reportedly had lower baseline diversity than newly diagnosed patients.

Stated time point: newly diagnosed, previously untreated cHL patient sample. Clones were read by immunoSEQ multiplex PCR, and TCRdb kept only the in-frame ones, dropping some. The data show about 25,000 clones, around 94% seen once. About this clone: The target antigen is unknown. The junction and the germline gene differ at one end; a read error may be behind it.

This CDR3 comprises 13 residues. Germline CDR1 is SGHNT and CDR2 is YENEEA. This TCR derives from a human donor with classical Hodgkin lymphoma. The sequenced sample consisted of peripheral blood mononuclear cells (PBMCs). The V and J genes are TRBV11-3 and TRBJ2-7; 16 nucleotides match TRBD2. This CDR3 reads CASSSGLAGGPNF. The CDR3 DNA is TGTGCCAGCAGTTCGGGACTAGCGGGAGGGCCTAACTTC. The full variable domain, with the rest looked up from reference TRBV11-3 and TRBJ2-7, is EAGVVQSPRYKIIEKKQPVAFWCNPISGHNTLYWYLQNLGQGPELLIRYENEEAVDDSQLPKDRFSAERLKGVDSTLKIQPAELGDSAVYLCASSSGLAGGPNFGPGTRLTVT.